One and the same sample provided the 31 T cell receptor beta chains below, sequenced in a study of blood T cell repertoires in COVID-19. Sequencing used immunoSEQ multiplex PCR; TCRdb keeps in-frame clones, though not all of them. The profile shows some 47,000 clones, about 81% of them singletons. Sequenced sample: peripheral blood. All receptors derive from a human donor in a cohort sampled during active COVID-19.

The chain combines TRBV9 with TRBJ2-3; D remains ambiguous. Germline CDR1 reads SGDLS; CDR2 reads YYNGEE. The CDR3 consists of 12 residues. Trimming removed 4 bases at V and 3 bases at J, with 6 bases between. This CDR3 is CASSRVTDTQYF. CDR3 DNA sequence: TGTGCCAGCAGCCGGGTAACAGATACGCAGTATTTT.

The rearrangement uses TRBV19 and TRBJ2-1; 8 bases are shared with TRBD2. The V gene's germline CDR1 is LNHDA and CDR2 SQIVND (reference sequence). This CDR3 region has 13 residues. J lost 8 bases, V lost 6 bases, and 6 bases had no gene match. CDR3 nucleotides: TGTGCCAGTAGAGGACTAGCTTCCCATGAGCAGTTCTTC. The encoded protein is CASRGLASHEQFF.

V usage is TRBV27 and J usage is TRBJ1-1; D possibly corresponds to TRBD1 (6 bases). V lost 1 base, J lost 1 base, and 16 bases lay in between. There are 17 residues in the CDR3. Germline CDR1 MNHEY, CDR2 SMNVEV (reference sequence). The CDR3 DNA sequence: TGTGCCAGCAGTTTATGGGCAGGGGTGCTGGCGAACACTGAAGCTTTCTTT. It encodes CASSLWAGVLANTEAFF.

The V call is TRBV24-1, the J call TRBJ2-3, with TRBD1 identical over 10 bases. The ends lost 6 bases at V and 4 bases at J; junction bases unmatched: 3. The CDR3 extends over 14 amino acids. CDR1 is KGHDR, CDR2 SFDVKD, per germline. The chain's CDR3 is CATSKTGGSDTQYF. The DNA for the CDR3 is TGTGCCACCAGTAAGACAGGGGGCTCAGATACGCAGTATTTT.

This sequence joins TRBV4-3 and TRBJ1-4; D ambiguous. The ends were cut back, 0 bases at V and 5 bases at J, with 10 bases in the middle. Per germline, CDR1 LGHNA and CDR2 YSLEER. The CDR3 length is 15 residues. CDR3 loop: CASSQEHAGNEKLFF. The DNA of the CDR3 is TGCGCCAGCAGCCAAGAACATGCAGGAAATGAAAAACTGTTTTTT.

This chain links TRBV12-3 or TRBV12-4 with TRBJ2-7; a possible D gene is TRBD2 (6 bases). Trimming shortened V by 3 bases and J by 6 bases, and 12 bases separated the two germline ends. This CDR3 region has 13 residues. The CDR3, as DNA: TGTGCCAGCAGTTTTCTGGGGGGTTTCGAGCAGTACTTC. This sequence encodes CASSFLGGFEQYF.

This sequence joins TRBV19 and TRBJ2-7; 7 bases are a match to TRBD1. After removal of 3 bases from V and 3 bases from J, the junction contained 8 bases not matched to a gene. Germline CDR1 LNHDA, CDR2 SQIVND (reference sequence). The CDR3 length is 15 residues. The CDR3 region has the DNA TGTGCCAGTAGTATCAGGGACAGCTTAAGCTACGAGCAGTACGTC. It is translated as CASSIRDSLSYEQYV.

This clone was detected once. This chain joins TRBV7-2 and TRBJ2-5; 15 bases agree with TRBD2. CDR3 length: 16 residues. With V trimmed by 3 bases and J by 5 bases, 4 bases remained unmatched. In germline, CDR1 is SGHTA, CDR2 FQGNSA. As DNA, the CDR3 is TGTGCCAGCAGCTTTGGACTAGCGGGGGGGCGGGAGACCCAGTACTTC. Protein sequence: CASSFGLAGGRETQYF. Full variable domain (outside the CDR3, taken from reference TRBV7-2 and TRBJ2-5): GAGVSQSPSNKVTEKGKDVELRCDPISGHTALYWYRQSLGQGLEFLIYFQGNSAPDKSGLPSDRFSAERTGGSVSTLTIQRTQQEDSAVYLCASSFGLAGGRETQYFGPGTRLLVL.

The CDR3 spells CASRSGQDQNTGELFF. The CDR3 DNA is TGTGCCAGCAGATCGGGACAGGATCAGAACACCGGGGAGCTGTTTTTT. The chain links TRBV7-9 to TRBJ2-2; TRBD1 matches at 8 bases. The ends lost 6 bases at V and 1 base at J; junction bases unmatched: 7. CDR1 and CDR2 from the germline V gene are SEHNR and FQNEAQ (reference sequence). The CDR3 spans 16 residues.

This chain links TRBV5-1 with TRBJ1-6, with D perhaps TRBD1 (5 bases). CDR1 is SGHRS, CDR2 YFSETQ, per germline. The CDR3 has 14 residues. Deletions cut 0 bases from V and 11 bases from J, with 12 bases between. The CDR3 DNA reads TGCGCCAGCAGCTTGGGGCAGGGAAGGCCACCCCTCCACTTT. Its protein is CASSLGQGRPPLHF.

The chain couples TRBV4-2 to TRBJ2-3, with 10 bases aligning to TRBD2. The CDR3 contains 18 residues. From germline, CDR1 is LGHNA and CDR2 YNFKEQ. V lost 5 bases, J lost 3 bases, and 14 bases stayed unmatched. The CDR3 reads CASSKPTPSGGRTDTQYF. The CDR3 DNA sequence: TGTGCCAGCAGCAAACCGACCCCTAGCGGGGGCCGGACAGATACGCAGTATTTT.

The chain is built from TRBV18 and TRBJ2-5; 8 nucleotides agree with TRBD1. V was pared by 3 bases and J by 5 bases, with 2 bases of the junction left unmatched. The CDR3 totals 13 residues. CDR1 is KGHSH, CDR2 LQKENI, per germline. The chain's CDR3 is CASSPDRGETQYF. For the CDR3, the DNA is TGTGCCAGCTCACCTGACAGGGGTGAGACCCAGTACTTC.

The chain has TRBV19 and TRBJ1-5, with D perhaps matching TRBD1 (6 bases). This CDR3 is built from 13 residues. V lost 8 bases and J lost 6, with 14 bases in between. Germline CDR1 is LNHDA and CDR2 is SQIVND (reference sequence). The CDR3 DNA is TGTGCCAGTTCCACAGGGAAGTTTCAGCCCCAGCATTTT. Its translation is CASSTGKFQPQHF.

This clone was seen once. CDR3 in DNA: TGTGCCAGTAGTATTCGGACAGGAATAACTAACTATGGCTACACCTTC. The encoded protein is CASSIRTGITNYGYTF. V and J are TRBV19 and TRBJ1-2, with TRBD1 matching 7 bases. This CDR3 is built from 16 residues. V lost 3 bases, J lost 0 bases, and 7 bases stayed unmatched. CDR1 is LNHDA, CDR2 SQIVND, per germline (reference sequence). The full variable domain, with the rest looked up from reference TRBV19 and TRBJ1-2, is DGGITQSPKYLFRKEGQNVTLSCEQNLNHDAMYWYRQDPGQGLRLIYYSQIVNDFQKGDIAEGYSVSREKKESFPLTVTSAQKNPTAFYLCASSIRTGITNYGYTFGSGTRLTVV.

This chain joins TRBV7-8 and TRBJ2-3; D is possibly TRBD2 (6 bases). Trimming left V 3 bases short and J 0 bases short, with 7 bases between. CDR3 length: 14 amino acids. Germline CDR1 and CDR2: SGHVS and FQNEAQ. As DNA, the CDR3 is TGTGCCAGCAGCTTTCTAGCGAGCACAGATACGCAGTATTTT. Translated, it gives CASSFLASTDTQYF.

This clone was observed at least ten times. V and J are TRBV7-9 and TRBJ2-7, with a weak D call TRBD1 (6 bases). The V end lost 5 bases, the J end lost 1 base, and 12 bases lay between the germline ends. Looked up from germline, CDR1 is SEHNR and CDR2 is FQNEAQ (reference sequence). The CDR3 consists of 14 residues. Here the CDR3 reads CASSLKDSSYEQYF. CDR3 nucleotides: TGTGCCAGCAGCCTCAAGGACAGTTCCTACGAGCAGTACTTC. The full variable domain, completed using reference TRBV7-9 and TRBJ2-7, is DTGVSQNPRHKITKRGQNVTFRCDPISEHNRLYWYRQTLGQGPEFLTYFQNEAQLEKSRLLSDRFSAERPKGSFSTLEIQRTEQGDSAMYLCASSLKDSSYEQYFGPGTRLTVT.

The rearrangement links TRBV6-5 to TRBJ1-1; D is unclear. This CDR3 is 15 amino acids long. Germline CDR1 MNHEY, CDR2 SVGAGI. V was cut by 9 bases and J by 6 bases, with 23 bases left in between. The DNA of the CDR3 is TGTGCCAGTACGACACTAGGGAACCTTCCGGCTGAAGCTTTCTTT. This gives the protein CASTTLGNLPAEAFF.

This sequence joins TRBV5-1 and TRBJ2-7, with D unclear. Germline assignment: CDR1 SGHRS and CDR2 YFSETQ. The CDR3 has 14 amino acids. Trimming took off 0 bases at V and 0 bases at J, with 7 bases between the two ends. The CDR3 is CASSLAASSYEQYV. The CDR3 DNA reads TGCGCCAGCAGCTTGGCCGCCAGCTCCTACGAGCAGTACGTC.

V is TRBV6-2 or TRBV6-3 and J is TRBJ2-1, with 9 bases matching TRBD2. V trimming: 2 bases; J trimming: 3 bases; junction bases outside the gene matches: 8. CDR3 length equals 17 residues. CDR1 is MNHEY and CDR2 is SVGEGT in the germline V gene. The chain's CDR3 is CASSYRSSGVYYNEQFF. The CDR3 nucleotides read TGTGCCAGCAGTTACAGGTCTAGCGGGGTTTACTACAATGAGCAGTTCTTC.

This clone was counted only a few times. This chain uses TRBV10-1 with TRBJ2-7, with D possibly matching TRBD2 (6 bases). The CDR3 length is 13 residues. Germline V gene sequence: CDR1 WNHNN, CDR2 SYGVQD (reference sequence). V shed 2 bases and J shed 6 bases, with 11 bases lying between them. The CDR3 region is CASSERFGGEQYV. CDR3 bases: TGCGCCAGCAGTGAGCGATTCGGGGGCGAGCAGTACGTC.

This chain links TRBV4-3 with TRBJ2-4, with 10 bases aligning to TRBD2. Germline V gene sequence: CDR1 LGHNA, CDR2 YSLEER. After removal of 0 bases from V and 6 bases from J, the junction contained 5 bases not matched to a gene. This CDR3 comprises 16 residues. The CDR3 sequence is CASSQDRAGGRNIQYF. The CDR3 bases are TGCGCCAGCAGCCAAGATAGAGCGGGGGGGAGAAACATTCAGTACTTC.

The chain uses TRBV10-3 and TRBJ2-1; D is undetermined. V was cut by 6 bases and J by 5 bases, with 14 bases left in between. CDR1 and CDR2 (germline): ENHRY, SYGVKD. The CDR3 runs to 14 residues. CDR3 in amino acids: CAIRSSQADNEQFF. The CDR3 DNA is TGTGCCATCAGAAGTTCGCAGGCCGACAATGAGCAGTTCTTC.

The gene calls are TRBV4-1 and TRBJ1-3; D might be TRBD1 (5 bases). Trimming took off 1 base at V and 0 bases at J, with 10 bases between the two ends. The CDR3 is 16 residues long. Germline CDR1 MGHRA, CDR2 YSYEKL. CDR3 sequence reads: CASSQVQGFSGNTIYF. In nucleotides, the CDR3 is TGCGCCAGCAGCCAAGTGCAGGGCTTCTCTGGAAACACCATATATTTT.

The V gene is TRBV7-8, the J gene TRBJ1-5; 7 nucleotides align to TRBD1. The germline V gene encodes CDR1 SGHVS and CDR2 FQNEAQ. This CDR3 is 15 amino acids long. After removal of 0 bases from V and 5 bases from J, the junction contained 4 bases not matched to a gene. Here the CDR3 reads CASSLAMDRYQPQHF. For the CDR3, the DNA is TGTGCCAGCAGCTTAGCCATGGACAGGTATCAGCCCCAGCATTTT. Based on the CDR3 plus reference TRBV7-8 and TRBJ1-5, the full variable domain is GAGVSQSPRYKVAKRGQDVALRCDPISGHVSLFWYQQALGQGPEFLTYFQNEAQLDKSGLPSDRFFAERPEGSVSTLKIQRTQQEDSAVYLCASSLAMDRYQPQHFGDGTRLSIL.

This sequence joins TRBV4-1 and TRBJ2-7; D unresolved. V lost 1 base and J lost 0, with 4 bases in between. The CDR3 is 13 amino acids. Germline loops: CDR1 MGHRA, CDR2 YSYEKL. The CDR3 DNA reads TGCGCCAGCAGCCAAGGTCTCTCCTACGAGCAGTACGTC. The encoded protein is CASSQGLSYEQYV.

The chain joins TRBV7-9 to TRBJ2-3; 11 positions agree with TRBD2. From germline, CDR1 is SEHNR and CDR2 FQNEAQ (reference sequence). The V gene end was trimmed by 10 bases and the J gene end by 4 bases; junction bases not matched to a gene: 7. The CDR3 is made up of 14 amino acids. As DNA, the CDR3 is TGTGCCATTGAGACTAGCGGGGTCTCAGATACGCAGTATTTT. Protein product: CAIETSGVSDTQYF.

CDR3: CASSQGSPQRGLAFF. The CDR3 nucleotides read TGCGCCAGCAGCCAAGGTTCCCCACAGAGGGGGCTTGCTTTCTTT. The chain joins TRBV4-3 to TRBJ1-1; TRBD1 matches 7 bases. V lost 1 base to trimming and J lost 11 bases; unmatched junction nucleotides: 13. Germline CDR1 and CDR2: LGHNA and YSLEER. This CDR3 has 15 residues.

The chain is built from TRBV5-1 and TRBJ2-5, with a weak D call TRBD1 (5 bases). This CDR3 comprises 17 residues. The ends were cut back, 3 bases at V and 2 bases at J, with 20 bases in the middle. Germline loops: CDR1 SGHRS, CDR2 YFSETQ. DNA for the CDR3: TGCGCCAGCAGCTCAAGCCCGACAGAATCCTTTCAAGAGACCCAGTACTTC. Its translation: CASSSSPTESFQETQYF. The full variable domain, completed using reference TRBV5-1 and TRBJ2-5, is KAGVTQTPRYLIKTRGQQVTLSCSPISGHRSVSWYQQTPGQGLQFLFEYFSETQRNKGNFPGRFSGRQFSNSRSEMNVSTLELGDSALYLCASSSSPTESFQETQYFGPGTRLLVL.

The genes are TRBV6-6 and TRBJ1-4, with D unclear. V lost 7 bases and J lost 8, with 11 bases in between. The CDR3 runs 12 residues. The germline CDR1 and CDR2 sequences are MNHNY and SVGAGI (reference sequence). CDR3 DNA sequence: TGTGCCAGCATGGGTTCGGGGGAAAAACTGTTTTTT. Its protein is CASMGSGEKLFF.

The V gene is TRBV20-1, the J gene TRBJ2-7; D is possibly TRBD1 (5 bases). The CDR3 has 13 residues. Trimming left V 3 bases short and J 0 bases short, with 9 bases between. The V gene's germline CDR1 is DFQATT and CDR2 SNEGSKA (reference sequence). CDR3 coding DNA: TGCAGTGCTAGTCACAGGCCCTCCTACGAGCAGTACTTC. Amino acid sequence: CSASHRPSYEQYF.

The chain links TRBV11-2 to TRBJ2-2, with 10 nucleotides matching TRBD2. Trimming took 5 bases from V and 2 from J; bases not matched to a gene: 5. The CDR3 is 16 residues long. CDR1 is SGHAT and CDR2 is FQNNGV in the germline V gene. CDR3 sequence: CASSVLAGLNTGELFF. The CDR3 coding sequence is TGTGCCAGCAGCGTACTAGCGGGGCTTAACACCGGGGAGCTGTTTTTT. The variable domain in full, completed from reference TRBV11-2 and TRBJ2-2, reads EAGVAQSPRYKIIEKRQSVAFWCNPISGHATLYWYQQILGQGPKLLIQFQNNGVVDDSQLPKDRFSAERLKGVDSTLKIQPAKLEDSAVYLCASSVLAGLNTGELFFGEGSRLTVL.